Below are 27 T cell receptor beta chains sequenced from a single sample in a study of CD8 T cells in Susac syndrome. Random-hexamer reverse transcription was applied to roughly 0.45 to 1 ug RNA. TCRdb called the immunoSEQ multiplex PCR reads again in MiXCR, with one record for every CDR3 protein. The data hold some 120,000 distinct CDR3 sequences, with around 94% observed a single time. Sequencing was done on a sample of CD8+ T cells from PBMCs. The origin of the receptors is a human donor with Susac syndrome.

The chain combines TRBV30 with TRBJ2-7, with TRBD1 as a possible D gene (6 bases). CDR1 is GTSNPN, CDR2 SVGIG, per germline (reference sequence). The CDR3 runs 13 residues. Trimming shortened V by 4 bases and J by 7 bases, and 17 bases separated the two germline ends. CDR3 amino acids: CAWNLGTPGEQYF. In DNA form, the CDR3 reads TGTGCCTGGAATTTGGGGACACCCGGAGAGCAGTACTTC.

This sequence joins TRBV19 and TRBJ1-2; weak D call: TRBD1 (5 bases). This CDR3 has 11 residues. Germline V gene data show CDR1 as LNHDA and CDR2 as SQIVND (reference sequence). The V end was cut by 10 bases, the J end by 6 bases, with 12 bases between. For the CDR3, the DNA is TGTGCCACAACGGAAGGGGATGGCTACACCTTC. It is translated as CATTEGDGYTF.

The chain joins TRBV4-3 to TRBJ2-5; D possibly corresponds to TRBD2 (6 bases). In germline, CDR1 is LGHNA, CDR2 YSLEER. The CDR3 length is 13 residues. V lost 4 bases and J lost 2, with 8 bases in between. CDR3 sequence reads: CASSREDQETQYF. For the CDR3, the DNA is TGCGCCAGCAGCCGGGAGGATCAAGAGACCCAGTACTTC.

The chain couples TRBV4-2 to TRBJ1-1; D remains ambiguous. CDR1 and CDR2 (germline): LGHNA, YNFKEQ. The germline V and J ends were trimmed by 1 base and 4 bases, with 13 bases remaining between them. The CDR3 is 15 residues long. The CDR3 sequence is CASSQVMVGPTEAFF. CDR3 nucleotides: TGTGCCAGCAGCCAAGTTATGGTCGGTCCCACTGAAGCTTTCTTT.

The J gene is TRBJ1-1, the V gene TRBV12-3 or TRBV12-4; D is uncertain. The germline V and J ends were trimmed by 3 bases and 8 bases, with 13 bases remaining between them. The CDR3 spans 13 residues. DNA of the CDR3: TGTGCCAGCAGTTTTCTCCCTTTAGGGGAAGCTTTCTTT. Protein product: CASSFLPLGEAFF.

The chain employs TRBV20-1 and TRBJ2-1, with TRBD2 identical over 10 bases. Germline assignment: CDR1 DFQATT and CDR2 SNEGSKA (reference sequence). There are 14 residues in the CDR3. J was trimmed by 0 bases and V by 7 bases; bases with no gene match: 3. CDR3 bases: TGCAGTGTATCTAGCGGGAGCTCCTACAATGAGCAGTTCTTC. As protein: CSVSSGSSYNEQFF.

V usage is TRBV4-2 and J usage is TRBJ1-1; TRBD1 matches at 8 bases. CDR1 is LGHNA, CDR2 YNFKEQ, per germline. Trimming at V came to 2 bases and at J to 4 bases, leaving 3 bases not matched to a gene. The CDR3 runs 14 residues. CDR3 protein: CASSQRQGITEAFF. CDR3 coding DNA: TGTGCCAGCAGCCAAAGACAGGGGATCACTGAAGCTTTCTTT.

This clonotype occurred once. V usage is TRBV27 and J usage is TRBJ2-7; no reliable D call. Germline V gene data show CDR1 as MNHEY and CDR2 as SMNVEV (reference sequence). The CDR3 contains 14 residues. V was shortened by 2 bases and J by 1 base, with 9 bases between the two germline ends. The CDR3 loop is CASSLRGTSYEQYF. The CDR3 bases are TGTGCCAGCAGTTTAAGAGGCACATCCTACGAGCAGTACTTC.

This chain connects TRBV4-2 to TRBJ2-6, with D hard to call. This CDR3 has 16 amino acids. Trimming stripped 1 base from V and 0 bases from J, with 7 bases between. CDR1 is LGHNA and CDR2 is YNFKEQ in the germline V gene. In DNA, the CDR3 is TGTGCCAGCAGCCAAGTATTCAGCTCTGGGGCCAACGTCCTGACTTTC. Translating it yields CASSQVFSSGANVLTF.

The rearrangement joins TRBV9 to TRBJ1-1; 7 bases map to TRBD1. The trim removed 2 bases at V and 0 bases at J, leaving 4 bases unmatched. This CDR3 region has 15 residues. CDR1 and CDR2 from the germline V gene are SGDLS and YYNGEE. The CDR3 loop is CASSVGDSLNTEAFF. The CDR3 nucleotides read TGTGCCAGCAGCGTCGGGGACAGTTTGAACACTGAAGCTTTCTTT.

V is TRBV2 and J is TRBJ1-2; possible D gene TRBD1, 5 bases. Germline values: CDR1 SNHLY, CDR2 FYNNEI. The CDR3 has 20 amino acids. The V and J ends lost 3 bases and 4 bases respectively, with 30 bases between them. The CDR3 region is CASSDSSPPTSTGETYGYTF. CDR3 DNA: TGTGCCAGCAGTGACTCAAGCCCTCCGACCAGCACAGGAGAGACCTATGGCTACACCTTC.

CDR3 sequence: CASSDTGSGNTEAFF. The CDR3 nucleotides read TGTGCCAGCAGCGATACAGGGTCGGGGAACACTGAAGCTTTCTTT. The chain carries TRBV9 and TRBJ1-1; D is perhaps TRBD1 (6 bases). Germline-derived CDR1 and CDR2 are SGDLS and YYNGEE. The CDR3 has 15 amino acids. Trimming pared 3 bases from V and 1 base from J, leaving 13 bases between.

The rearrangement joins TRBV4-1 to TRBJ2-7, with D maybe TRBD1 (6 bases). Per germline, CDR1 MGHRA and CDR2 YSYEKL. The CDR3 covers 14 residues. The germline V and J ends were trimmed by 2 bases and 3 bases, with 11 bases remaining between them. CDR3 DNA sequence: TGCGCCAGCAGCCAACGCAGGGGAAGCTACGAGCAGTACTTC. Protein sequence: CASSQRRGSYEQYF.

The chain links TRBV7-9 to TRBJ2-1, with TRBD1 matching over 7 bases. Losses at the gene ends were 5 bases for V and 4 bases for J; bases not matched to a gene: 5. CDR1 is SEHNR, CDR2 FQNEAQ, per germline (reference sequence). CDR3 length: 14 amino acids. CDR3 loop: CASSPRDSYNEQFF. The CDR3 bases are TGTGCCAGCAGCCCACGGGACAGTTACAATGAGCAGTTCTTC.

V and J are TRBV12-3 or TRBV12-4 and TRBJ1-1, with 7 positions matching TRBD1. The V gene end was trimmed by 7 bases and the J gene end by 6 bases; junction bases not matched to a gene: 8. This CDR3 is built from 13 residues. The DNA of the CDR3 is TGTGCCAGCACCCTCACGACAGGGCCTGAAGCTTTCTTT. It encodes CASTLTTGPEAFF.

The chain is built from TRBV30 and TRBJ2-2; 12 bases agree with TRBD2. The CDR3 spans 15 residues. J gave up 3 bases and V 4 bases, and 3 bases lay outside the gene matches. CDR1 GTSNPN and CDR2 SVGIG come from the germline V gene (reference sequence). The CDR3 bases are TGTGCCTGGACTAGCGGGGGGGCCGACACCGGGGAGCTGTTTTTT. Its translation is CAWTSGGADTGELFF.

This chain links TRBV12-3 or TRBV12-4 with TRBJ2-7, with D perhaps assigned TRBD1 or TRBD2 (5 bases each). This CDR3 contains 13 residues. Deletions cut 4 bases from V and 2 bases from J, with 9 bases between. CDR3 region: CASSWDGPYEQYF. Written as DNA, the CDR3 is TGTGCCAGCAGTTGGGACGGCCCCTACGAGCAGTACTTC.

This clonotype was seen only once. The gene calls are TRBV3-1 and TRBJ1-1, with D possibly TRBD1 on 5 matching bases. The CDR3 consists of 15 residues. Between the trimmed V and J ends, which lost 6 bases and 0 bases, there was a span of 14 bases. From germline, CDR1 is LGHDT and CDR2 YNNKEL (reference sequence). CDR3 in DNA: TGTGCCAGCAGTAGAAATGGGGCCATGAACACTGAAGCTTTCTTT. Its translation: CASSRNGAMNTEAFF.

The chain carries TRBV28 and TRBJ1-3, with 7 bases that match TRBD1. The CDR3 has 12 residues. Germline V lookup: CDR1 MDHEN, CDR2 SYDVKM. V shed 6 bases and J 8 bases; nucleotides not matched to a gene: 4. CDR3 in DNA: TGTGCCAGCAGCCACAGGGGTTACACCATATATTTT. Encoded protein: CASSHRGYTIYF.

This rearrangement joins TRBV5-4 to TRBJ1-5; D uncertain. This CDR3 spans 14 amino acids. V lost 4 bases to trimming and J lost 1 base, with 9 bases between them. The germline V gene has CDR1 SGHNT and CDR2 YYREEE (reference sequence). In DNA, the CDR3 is TGTGCCAGCAGCATCGACGGAAGCAATCAGCCCCAGCATTTT. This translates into CASSIDGSNQPQHF.

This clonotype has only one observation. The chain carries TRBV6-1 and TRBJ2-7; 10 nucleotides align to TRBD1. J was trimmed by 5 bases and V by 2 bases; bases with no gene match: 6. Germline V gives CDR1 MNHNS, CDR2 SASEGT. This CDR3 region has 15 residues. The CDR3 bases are TGTGCCAGCAGTGAACGACCCGGGACAGGGGACGAGCAGTACTTC. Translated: CASSERPGTGDEQYF.

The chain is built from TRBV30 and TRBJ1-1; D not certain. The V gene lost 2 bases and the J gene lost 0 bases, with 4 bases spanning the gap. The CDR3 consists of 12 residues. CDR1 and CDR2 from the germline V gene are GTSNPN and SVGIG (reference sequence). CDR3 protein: CAWSTMNTEAFF. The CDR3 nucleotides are TGTGCCTGGAGTACAATGAACACTGAAGCTTTCTTT.

The CDR3 DNA reads as TGTGCCAGCAGCTTATACGCGACAGGGGGCGACGGCTACACCTTC. It specifies CASSLYATGGDGYTF. The gene calls are TRBV7-6 and TRBJ1-2, with 10 bases that match TRBD1. V dropped 2 bases and J dropped 8; count of bases not matched to a gene: 8. The CDR3 sequence is 15 residues long. The germline V gene encodes CDR1 SGHVS and CDR2 FNYEAQ.

CDR3 nucleotide sequence: TGCGCCAGCAGGCAAACAGACAGTTTTTACTATGGCTACACCTTC. This codes for CASRQTDSFYYGYTF. The genes are TRBV4-1 and TRBJ1-2, with TRBD1 as a possible D gene (5 bases). The V end lost 6 bases, the J end lost 3 bases, and 17 bases lay between the germline ends. Germline values: CDR1 MGHRA, CDR2 YSYEKL. This CDR3 has 15 amino acids.

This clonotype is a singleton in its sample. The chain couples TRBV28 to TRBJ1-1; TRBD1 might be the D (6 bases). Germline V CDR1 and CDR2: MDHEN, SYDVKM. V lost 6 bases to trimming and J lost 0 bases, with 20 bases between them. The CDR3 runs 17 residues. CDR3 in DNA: TGTGCCAGCAGCCGGACAGCCCACTCGTACTTGAACACTGAAGCTTTCTTT. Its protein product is CASSRTAHSYLNTEAFF.

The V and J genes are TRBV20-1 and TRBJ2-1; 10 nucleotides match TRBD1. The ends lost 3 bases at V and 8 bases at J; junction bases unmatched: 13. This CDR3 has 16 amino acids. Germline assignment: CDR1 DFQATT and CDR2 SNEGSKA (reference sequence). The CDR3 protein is CSASRPAGQGVHEQFF. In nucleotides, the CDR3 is TGCAGTGCTAGTCGCCCCGCCGGACAGGGGGTCCATGAGCAGTTCTTC.

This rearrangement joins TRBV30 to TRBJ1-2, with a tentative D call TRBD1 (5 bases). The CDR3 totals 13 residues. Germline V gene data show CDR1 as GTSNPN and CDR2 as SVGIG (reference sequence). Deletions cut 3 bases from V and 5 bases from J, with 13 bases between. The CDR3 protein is CAWSPRGEYGYTF. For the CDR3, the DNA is TGTGCCTGGAGCCCGCGGGGGGAGTATGGCTACACCTTC.